This is a list of T cell receptor beta chains from one sample in a study of CD8 T cells in Susac syndrome. One entry per CDR3 protein, called by TCRdb with MiXCR from the immunoSEQ multiplex PCR reads. The data hold around 300,000 distinct CDR3 sequences, with 75% to 90% observed a single time. The specimen was CD8+ T cells from PBMCs. Receptor source: a human donor with multiple sclerosis. CDR3s include the opening cysteine and the closing phenylalanine or tryptophan. A D gene is named only where the DNA matches it firmly. Expanded clones get a size class; other rows say once, few or many, or leave the size out.

J gene	V gene	clone size	D gene	CDR3 DNA	CDR3 protein
TRBJ2-1	TRBV4-1	once	TRBD2	TGCGCCAGCAGCCTAAATAGCGGGGGGGCTTATGAGCAGTTCTTC	CASSLNSGGAYEQFF
TRBJ2-2	TRBV12-3/TRBV12-4	once	.	TGTGCCAGCAGTGGCCCATCCGGGGAGCTGTTTTTT	CASSGPSGELFF
TRBJ2-1	TRBV27	.	TRBD2	TGTGCCAGCAGTATGGGGACTAGCGGGGGTCATGAGCAGTTCTTC	CASSMGTSGGHEQFF
TRBJ2-1	TRBV7-9	.	.	TGTGCCAGCAGCTTAGTACTATCCACCTACAATGAGCAGTTCTTC	CASSLVLSTYNEQFF
TRBJ2-5	TRBV12-3/TRBV12-4	.	.	TGTGCCAGCAGTTTTTTAGGGGAAGAGACCCAGTACTTC	CASSFLGEETQYF
TRBJ1-1	TRBV9	.	.	TGTGCCAGCAGCGTTAGCATGAACACTGAAGCTTTCTTT	CASSVSMNTEAFF
TRBJ1-1	TRBV6-2/TRBV6-3	.	.	TGTGCCAGCAGTCCCCCCAGAGGGCTGAACACTGAAGCTTTCTTT	CASSPPRGLNTEAFF
TRBJ2-7	TRBV28	once	TRBD2	TGTGCCACCGAATCGGTGACTAGCGACTCCTACGAGCAGTACTTC	CATESVTSDSYEQYF
TRBJ1-4	TRBV2	.	.	TGTGCCAGCAGAAAACCCTGGACAACAACTAATGAAAAACTGTTTTTT	CASRKPWTTTNEKLFF
TRBJ2-3	TRBV7-8	.	.	TGTGCCAGCGCCCTGACTACAGATACGCAGTATTTT	CASALTTDTQYF
TRBJ2-3	TRBV7-9	.	.	TGTGCCAGCAGCTTAGGGGGCTCTAGCGTCGAAGATACGCAGTATTTT	CASSLGGSSVEDTQYF
TRBJ1-3	TRBV2	once	.	TGTGCCAGCAGCGAAAATCGGGGGATGCGGCAGGGAGGAAACACCATATATTTT	CASSENRGMRQGGNTIYF
TRBJ1-5	TRBV19	.	.	TGTGCCAGTAGTATTATGACGGTGGATAATCAGCCCCAGCATTTT	CASSIMTVDNQPQHF